Sequencing of this T cell receptor (beta chain) was carried out in a study of vaccination effects on CD4 cells after COVID-19 (dated by TCRdb to between 2020 and 2023). Concerning the study at large: Each participant got two doses of an mRNA SARS-CoV-2 vaccine, either BNT162b2 or mRNA-1273. The study compared SARS-CoV-2 spike-specific CD4+ TCR repertoires before and after mRNA vaccination in COVID-19 convalescent patients and infection-naive vaccine recipients. The full study included 9 to 10 COVID-19 convalescent patients and a few SARS-CoV-2-naive healthy vaccine recipients. Cultures from other donors in the study were sequenced with the Oncomine TCR Beta short-read assay on an Illumina iSeq 100.

Regarding this clone: Its specific antigen is unknown. No base quality values were provided; no much bigger clone lies one nucleotide off.

In the ViraFEST assay, PBMC were stimulated with viral peptide pools, and TCR sequencing was then used to find antigen-specific CD4+ T cell clonotypes based on their expansion. After more than 9 days of culture, CD4+ T cells were isolated with the EasySep CD4+ T cell isolation kit. Healthy vaccine recipients had no prior SARS-CoV-2 infection, confirmed by negative nucleocapsid antibodies before and after vaccination. Around 2 million PBMC per well were cultured in IMDM with roughly 5% human AB serum, 10 IU/ml IL-2 and gentamicin, plus 10 ug/ml peptides. On days 3 and 7, half of the culture medium was replaced with fresh IL-2-containing medium. Each peptide stimulation condition was cultured in triplicate wells unless otherwise noted. Using Ficoll-Paque Plus gradient centrifugation, PBMC were separated from whole blood and then either used fresh or cryopreserved at -140C. The spike proteins of SARS-CoV-2 and of the common cold coronaviruses HCoV-NL63, HCoV-OC43 and HCoV-229E were spanned by overlapping peptide pools. The QIAamp micro DNA kit was used to extract genomic DNA from the cultured CD4+ T cells.

The CDR3 runs 13 amino acids, cysteine and phenylalanine included. CDR3 DNA is the only sequence kept; it has 39 bases, read in frame from the first base. V is clipped by 5 bases and J by 2 bases, and the sequence between their germline boundaries is 9 bases long. In the germline V gene (reference sequence), CDR1 corresponds to WNHNN and CDR2 to SYGVQD. The receptor library was made with the immunoSEQ multiplex PCR assay. DNA from the CD4+ T cells that had been cultured and isolated underwent TCR beta CDR3 sequencing. Under the source paper's analysis protocol: The analysis removed non-productive TCR sequences, trimmed reads to the CDR3 region, and retained only CDR3s that were 7 or more amino acids long. The MANAFEST web app was used to identify antigen-specific clonotypes by comparing expansion in peptide wells with expansion in reference cultures. For clones to be considered positive, expansion at FDR<0.05 versus reference and all other wells, an odds ratio above 5, and a frequency above 0.1% in two replicate wells were required. A clonotype was defined as cross-reactive if the clonotype was significantly expanded both in SARS-CoV-2 spike wells and in at least one common cold coronavirus spike condition. CDR3 similarity was assessed by Levenshtein distance with the stringdist R package, and unrooted trees were built with ape in R 3.6.1. TCRdb's version of the immuneACCESS table is confined to in-frame rearrangements and falls short of the full clone set. An unresolved V gene accounts for under half of the shortfall where checked; the remainder is of unknown origin. Clone size and V and J calls were adopted from that table, with D and trimming inferred from the DNA. This sample has some 60,000 clones in its table, and approximately 76% of those were observed once. The ten largest account for 2.8% of the sample.

Here is what the overall study found, with its caveats: Only a small number of convalescent patients were included, and no early post-infection timepoints were available, which limited the study. At late post-vaccination timepoints, both infection-induced and vaccine-induced clones showed marked clonal contraction, consistent with waning T cell responses. In healthy vaccine recipients, vaccine-induced clones were almost all SARS-CoV-2 mono-reactive, with only 1 of 255 being cross-reactive with common cold coronaviruses.

The sequence is built from TRBV10-1 and TRBJ2-5; the D gene is not confidently resolved. This specimen was CD4+ T cells from PBMCs cultured with HCoV-NL63 spike peptides, taken before COVID-19 vaccination. Read against the paper, the sample's cell subset or site label means: HCoV-NL63 spike overlapping peptide pool stimulation. This receptor was obtained from a human donor who received a COVID-19 vaccine. The bases are TGCGCCAGCAGTCGGCACCTGCAAGAGACCCAGTACTTC. Its protein product is CASSRHLQETQYF.